The rows below give T cell receptor beta chains drawn from one sample of a study of T cell responses to AZD1222 COVID-19 vaccine. The repertoire was sequenced with immunoSEQ multiplex PCR; TCRdb's copy has only in-frame clones and lacks some. The sample has fewer than 200,000 clones, about 91% seen once; the top ten hold about 4%. The sample was peripheral blood, taken on day 0 of MenACWY control vaccination. Every receptor here comes from an adult in good health. The CDR3 runs from the conserved cysteine through the conserved F or W. Each record gives: CDR3 DNA, CDR3 protein, D gene, J gene, clone size, V gene. The D gene is left open where the match is weak. Clone size is shown for a subset of rows, as once, few, many or a class of expanded clone.

TGCAGCGCCCCCCGGGGGGGCTGGAACACTGAAGCTTTCTTT CSAPRGGWNTEAFF - TRBJ1-1 - TRBV29-1
TGTGCCAGTAGTCCGGGGGGAGCGGGAGAAGGGTACGAGCAGTACTTC CASSPGGAGEGYEQYF TRBD2 TRBJ2-7 once TRBV19
TGTGCCAGCAGCCCCAACAGGGGCTTGAGGAACACCGGGGAGCTGTTTTTT CASSPNRGLRNTGELFF TRBD1 TRBJ2-2 once TRBV28
TGTGCCAGCTTCCGGGACAGGGGAGGCAATCAGCCCCAGCATTTT CASFRDRGGNQPQHF TRBD1 TRBJ1-5 - TRBV6-5
TGTGCCAGCAGTTCCGGGACAGGTGCTAACTATGGCTACACCTTC CASSSGTGANYGYTF TRBD1 TRBJ1-2 - TRBV28
TGTGCCACCAGTGTCCCCACAGATTACAATGAGCAGTTCTTC CATSVPTDYNEQFF - TRBJ2-1 - TRBV24-1
TGTGCCAGCAGCGGGACAGTGGGGAACACTGAAGCTTTCTTT CASSGTVGNTEAFF TRBD1 TRBJ1-1 - TRBV5-4
TGTGCCAGCAGCGTTACTAGCGACAATGAGCAGTTCTTC CASSVTSDNEQFF TRBD2 TRBJ2-1 - TRBV9
TGTGCCATCAGGGGACAGGGGAACACCGGGGAGCTGTTTTTT CAIRGQGNTGELFF TRBD1 TRBJ2-2 - TRBV10-3
TGTGCCAGCAGGAGGGTGGGCTACAATGAGCAGTTCTTC CASRRVGYNEQFF - TRBJ2-1 - TRBV5-6
TGTGCCAGTAAGGACCGCCTCTATGGCTACACCTTC CASKDRLYGYTF - TRBJ1-2 - TRBV19
TGCGCCAGCAGTGAGTCAACGGGAGGTCCAGATACGCAGTATTTT CASSESTGGPDTQYF TRBD2 TRBJ2-3 - TRBV10-1
TGCGCCAGCAGCTTCCCTTCGGGATTCAATGAGCAGTTCTTC CASSFPSGFNEQFF - TRBJ2-1 once TRBV5-1
TGCAGTGCTAGTACCGATACGCAGTATTTT CSASTDTQYF - TRBJ2-3 - TRBV20-1
TGTGCCAGCAGCGATCGCAAACTGACAGGGTTCAATCAGCCCCAGCATTTT CASSDRKLTGFNQPQHF TRBD1 TRBJ1-5 - TRBV5-6
TGTGCCAGCAGCCACCTTCACGCGGGACTTACCTACGAGCAGTACTTC CASSHLHAGLTYEQYF - TRBJ2-7 - TRBV3-1/TRBV3-2
TGTGCCAGCATGGGGGTGGACTATGGCTACACCTTC CASMGVDYGYTF - TRBJ1-2 - TRBV28
TGTGCCAGCAGTGGAGAGATGGGGGTAACCAAGTACTTC CASSGEMGVTKYF - TRBJ2-5 - TRBV2
TGTGCCAGCAGCGTAGAATCTCACCTGAACACTGAAGCTTTCTTT CASSVESHLNTEAFF - TRBJ1-1 - TRBV9
TGTGCCAGCAGACCCAGCCCCACGAATTCACCCCTCCACTTT CASRPSPTNSPLHF - TRBJ1-6 - TRBV3-1/TRBV3-2
TGTGCCAGCAGCGTACTGAGGGGCAATCAGCCCCAGCATTTT CASSVLRGNQPQHF - TRBJ1-5 - TRBV27
TGCAGCGGCCGAACTTTCTCTAGCACAGATACGCAGTATTTT CSGRTFSSTDTQYF - TRBJ2-3 - TRBV29-1
TGTGCCAGCAGTGTGGGACTAGCGCCCCGGAGATTCGATACGCAGTATTTT CASSVGLAPRRFDTQYF TRBD2 TRBJ2-3 - TRBV14
TGTGCCACCAGTGGAGGGGTAGGCAATCAGCCCCAGCATTTT CATSGGVGNQPQHF - TRBJ1-5 - TRBV24-1